Following are 14 T cell receptor beta chains from one sample sequenced in a study of blood T cell repertoires in COVID-19. Sequencing used immunoSEQ multiplex PCR; TCRdb keeps in-frame clones, though not all of them. The sample has around 270,000 clones; around nine tenths are singletons. Source material: peripheral blood. Receptors originate from a young man with active or convalescent COVID-19.

This clone was seen just once. This chain uses TRBV5-6 with TRBJ2-3; D is perhaps TRBD1 (6 bases). This CDR3 has 15 amino acids. V shed 0 bases and J shed 7 bases, with 15 bases lying between them. Germline assignment: CDR1 SGHDT and CDR2 YYEEEE. CDR3 DNA sequence: TGTGCCAGCAGCTTGGGAGACAGGACACCGAATACGCAGTATTTT. Residues: CASSLGDRTPNTQYF. Using reference TRBV5-6 and TRBJ2-3 for the parts outside the CDR3, the full variable domain is DAGVTQSPTHLIKTRGQQVTLRCSPKSGHDTVSWYQQALGQGPQFIFQYYEEEERQRGNFPDRFSGHQFPNYSSELNVNALLLGDSALYLCASSLGDRTPNTQYFGPGTRLTVL.

The rearrangement links TRBV4-1 to TRBJ1-1, with a possible D match to TRBD1 (6 bases). The CDR3 is made up of 15 amino acids. V was trimmed by 2 bases and J by 4 bases, leaving 14 bases between them. From germline, CDR1 is MGHRA and CDR2 YSYEKL. The CDR3 nucleotides read TGCGCCAGCAGCCAAATCCCAGGGGTAGGCACTGAAGCTTTCTTT. Protein: CASSQIPGVGTEAFF.

This chain joins TRBV7-6 and TRBJ2-1; TRBD1 matches 8 bases. Per the germline V gene, CDR1 is SGHVS and CDR2 is FNYEAQ. V dropped 5 bases and J dropped 1; count of bases not matched to a gene: 4. The CDR3 covers 15 residues. The CDR3 nucleotides are TGTGCCAGCAGCCATGACAGGGGATCCTACAATGAGCAGTTCTTC. Protein product: CASSHDRGSYNEQFF.

The chain carries TRBV15 and TRBJ2-2; TRBD1 aligns across 9 bases. The CDR3 covers 18 residues. V gave up 4 bases and J gave up 0 bases; unmatched junction bases: 9. Germline V gives CDR1 LNHNV, CDR2 YYDKDF (reference sequence). This CDR3 reads CATSIDKGTGTNTGELFF. DNA for the CDR3: TGTGCCACCAGCATCGATAAAGGGACAGGGACGAACACCGGGGAGCTGTTTTTT.

This clone came up once. The chain uses TRBV19 and TRBJ1-1; unclear D gene. Germline V gene lookup returns CDR1 LNHDA and CDR2 SQIVND (reference sequence). The CDR3 contains 17 residues. V dropped 1 base and J dropped 1 base, with 16 bases sitting between them. The CDR3 region is CASSIGTRRTQNTEAFF. The DNA for the CDR3 is TGTGCCAGTAGTATAGGGACTAGGCGGACCCAGAACACTGAAGCTTTCTTT.

The rearrangement uses TRBV4-3 and TRBJ1-5; D gene uncertain. CDR3 size: 17 residues. CDR1 is LGHNA and CDR2 is YSLEER in the germline V gene. Trimming stripped 0 bases from V and 7 bases from J, with 19 bases between. Written as DNA, the CDR3 is TGCGCCAGCAGCCAAGACCTCTCTTCGGGAGTAGGGCAGCCCCAGCATTTT. Amino acid sequence: CASSQDLSSGVGQPQHF.

The sample holds one count of this clone. The J gene is TRBJ2-3, the V gene TRBV7-2, with TRBD1 matching over 8 bases. The CDR3 totals 14 residues. After removal of 3 bases from V and 4 bases from J, the junction contained 3 bases not matched to a gene. Germline V CDR1 and CDR2: SGHTA, FQGNSA. The CDR3 nucleotides are TGTGCCAGCAGCTTCGACAGGGGCGCAGATACGCAGTATTTT. This codes for CASSFDRGADTQYF. Together with reference TRBV7-2 and TRBJ2-3, the CDR3 gives the full variable domain: GAGVSQSPSNKVTEKGKDVELRCDPISGHTALYWYRQSLGQGLEFLIYFQGNSAPDKSGLPSDRFSAERTGGSVSTLTIQRTQQEDSAVYLCASSFDRGADTQYFGPGTRLTVL.

The chain couples TRBV2 to TRBJ1-2, with unresolved D. Germline V gene data show CDR1 as SNHLY and CDR2 as FYNNEI. The CDR3 totals 15 residues. V dropped 7 bases and J dropped 1 base, with 16 bases sitting between them. CDR3 nucleotide sequence: TGTGCCAGCATGCCTAGCCTCCTGTATAACTATGGCTACACCTTC. The encoded protein is CASMPSLLYNYGYTF.

The chain carries TRBV7-2 and TRBJ1-1; D is perhaps TRBD1 (5 bases). Trimming cost V 4 bases and J 2 bases, with 8 bases left between them. There are 13 residues in the CDR3. Per the germline V gene, CDR1 is SGHTA and CDR2 is FQGNSA. The CDR3 region is CASSYDRNTEAFF. CDR3 coding DNA: TGTGCCAGCAGCTATGACAGAAACACTGAAGCTTTCTTT.

This sequence joins TRBV20-1 and TRBJ2-4; D perhaps matches TRBD1 (5 bases). The V gene lost 5 bases and the J gene lost 10 bases, with 12 bases spanning the gap. Germline V CDR1 and CDR2: DFQATT, SNEGSKA (reference sequence). This CDR3 comprises 11 residues. The CDR3: CSAGHDGIQYF. The CDR3 DNA sequence: TGCAGTGCTGGACACGATGGGATTCAGTACTTC.

J is TRBJ1-2 and V is TRBV5-8, with D possibly TRBD1 on 6 matching bases. The CDR3 sequence is 16 residues long. The germline V gene encodes CDR1 SGHTS and CDR2 YDEGEE. V gave up 2 bases and J gave up 2 bases, with 16 bases separating them. Here the CDR3 reads CASSLSRGSFNYGYTF. CDR3 bases: TGTGCCAGCAGCTTAAGCAGGGGCTCTTTCAACTATGGCTACACCTTC.

This clone was seen a single time. DNA of the CDR3: TGTGCCAGCAGGAGGACAGATAATTCACCCCTCCACTTT. Translated, it gives CASRRTDNSPLHF. The rearrangement joins TRBV2 to TRBJ1-6; the D gene is possibly TRBD1 (6 bases). With 6 bases removed from V and 5 bases from J, the gap between germline ends came to 8 bases. The CDR3 has 13 residues. Germline lookup yields CDR1 SNHLY and CDR2 FYNNEI. The variable domain in full, with the rest retrieved from reference TRBV2 and TRBJ1-6, is EPEVTQTPSHQVTQMGQEVILRCVPISNHLYFYWYRQILGQKVEFLVSFYNNEISEKSEIFDDQFSVERPDGSNFTLKIRSTKLEDSAMYFCASRRTDNSPLHFGNGTRLTVT.

This clone showed up just once. The chain has TRBV21-1 and TRBJ1-5; TRBD1, the table's D call, was not compared with the DNA. TRBV21-1 is listed as a pseudogene. CDR3 length: 14 amino acids. This CDR3 reads CASSKLQGLAGQHF. Here the CDR3 DNA reads TGTGCCAGCAGCAAATTACAGGGGTTGGCAGGACAGCATTTT.

This clone was found once. This chain connects TRBV4-3 to TRBJ2-3, with D possibly TRBD2 on 6 matching bases. V was trimmed by 1 base and J by 1 base, leaving 9 bases between them. There are 15 residues in the CDR3. CDR1 and CDR2 (germline): LGHNA, YSLEER. CDR3 loop: CASSQASGRTDTQYF. The CDR3 coding sequence is TGCGCCAGCAGCCAAGCCAGCGGGCGCACAGATACGCAGTATTTT.